Following are 19 T cell receptor beta chains from one sample sequenced in a study of cytomegalovirus exposure and HLA in healthy donors. PCR involved 60 Vbeta and 13 Jbeta primers. TCRdb keeps only in-frame clones here, not all; method: immunoSEQ multiplex PCR. The sample has 99,000 or so clones, less than 80% seen once; the top ten hold around 1.3%. The specimen was PBMCs. The receptor source for this set is a man younger than 45 in good health and CMV-seronegative.

The chain carries TRBV14 and TRBJ2-1, with 9 bases matching TRBD2. CDR1 SGHDN and CDR2 FVKESK come from the germline V gene. The V and J ends lost 3 bases and 8 bases, in that order; junction bases with no gene match: 14. The CDR3 is 17 residues long. The CDR3: CASSQFTSGRYIDEQFF. The DNA of the CDR3 is TGTGCCAGCAGCCAGTTTACCAGCGGGAGGTATATCGATGAGCAGTTCTTC.

The V gene is TRBV10-1, the J gene TRBJ2-7; D possibly corresponds to TRBD1 (6 bases). Germline V gives CDR1 WNHNN, CDR2 SYGVQD (reference sequence). This CDR3 is 12 amino acids long. V lost 5 bases to trimming and J lost 4 bases, with 9 bases between them. In DNA, the CDR3 is TGCGCCAGCAGTCCAACAGGGTACGAGCAGTACTTC. Its translation is CASSPTGYEQYF.

This chain joins TRBV30 and TRBJ2-5; D is undetermined. The J call could be wrong; TRBJ2-7 is a better fit for the DNA end. Germline assignment: CDR1 GTSNPN and CDR2 SVGIG (reference sequence). This CDR3 spans 12 amino acids. This CDR3 reads CAWGPGAYEQYF. CDR3 bases: TGTGCCTGGGGTCCCGGTGCCTACGAGCAGTACTTC.

This clone was counted only a few times. The V gene is TRBV5-1, the J gene TRBJ2-7; D not resolved. This CDR3 comprises 13 residues. In germline, CDR1 is SGHRS, CDR2 YFSETQ. Trimming pared 1 base from V and 0 bases from J, leaving 5 bases between. CDR3 sequence: CASSLTGSYEQYF. The CDR3 DNA follows: TGCGCCAGCAGCTTGACCGGCTCCTACGAGCAGTACTTC. Full variable domain (remainder filled in from reference TRBV5-1 and TRBJ2-7): KAGVTQTPRYLIKTRGQQVTLSCSPISGHRSVSWYQQTPGQGLQFLFEYFSETQRNKGNFPGRFSGRQFSNSRSEMNVSTLELGDSALYLCASSLTGSYEQYFGPGTRLTVT.

The V gene is TRBV19, the J gene TRBJ2-5, with 11 bases identical to TRBD2. The V gene's germline CDR1 is LNHDA and CDR2 SQIVND (reference sequence). The V gene end was trimmed by 5 bases and the J gene end by 2 bases; junction bases not matched to a gene: 10. The CDR3 is made up of 17 amino acids. The CDR3 DNA reads TGTGCCAGTAGTGCCCGCCTGGGACTAGCGGCGCAAGAGACCCAGTACTTC. Protein product: CASSARLGLAAQETQYF.

This clone showed up just a few times. The gene calls are TRBV10-1 and TRBJ2-7, with 8 bases lining up with TRBD1. The CDR3 sequence is 15 residues long. The V segment lost 4 bases and the J segment 3 bases; nucleotides outside the gene matches: 8. Germline CDR1 reads WNHNN; CDR2 reads SYGVQD (reference sequence). The CDR3 reads CASSASGTGGYEQYF. CDR3 DNA: TGCGCCAGCAGTGCCTCCGGGACAGGAGGCTACGAGCAGTACTTC.

The chain recombines TRBV7-9 with TRBJ1-2; D gene uncertain. Trimming cost V 0 bases and J 5 bases, with 13 bases left between them. CDR1 and CDR2 from the germline V gene are SEHNR and FQNEAQ (reference sequence). CDR3 length: 15 residues. Here the CDR3 reads CASSLAAGEKYGYTF. DNA of the CDR3: TGTGCCAGCAGCTTAGCCGCGGGAGAAAAATATGGCTACACCTTC.

The genes are TRBV5-4 and TRBJ2-2; TRBD2 matches at 9 bases. CDR3 length: 15 amino acids. Germline CDR1 is SGHNT and CDR2 is YYREEE (reference sequence). V was clipped by 2 bases and J by 2 bases; unmatched bases: 1. Here the CDR3 reads CASSLAGGNTGELFF. The CDR3 DNA reads TGTGCCAGCAGCTTAGCGGGGGGTAACACCGGGGAGCTGTTTTTT.

The V gene is TRBV2, the J gene TRBJ2-5; unclear D gene. Trimming stripped 4 bases from V and 0 bases from J, with 12 bases between. Germline CDR1 SNHLY, CDR2 FYNNEI. The CDR3 is made up of 15 amino acids. CDR3: CASSGSQLYQETQYF. CDR3 nucleotide sequence: TGTGCCAGCAGTGGTAGCCAGTTGTACCAAGAGACCCAGTACTTC.

The chain uses TRBV7-8 and TRBJ2-7, with 7 bases identical to TRBD1. The V and J ends lost 5 bases and 3 bases, in that order; junction bases with no gene match: 4. The CDR3 is made up of 13 amino acids. Germline lookup yields CDR1 SGHVS and CDR2 FQNEAQ. In DNA form, the CDR3 reads TGTGCCAGCAGCACTGGACAGGTCTACGAGCAGTACTTC. Translating it yields CASSTGQVYEQYF.

The V gene is TRBV14, the J gene TRBJ2-7; no clear D gene. Germline CDR1 is SGHDN and CDR2 is FVKESK. CDR3 length: 15 residues. The V end was cut by 1 base, the J end by 6 bases, with 16 bases between. CDR3 nucleotides: TGTGCCAGCAGCCAAGTCGCAGGTTCCGCTGGCGAGCAGTACTTC. This codes for CASSQVAGSAGEQYF. Together with reference TRBV14 and TRBJ2-7, the CDR3 gives the full variable domain: EAGVTQFPSHSVIEKGQTVTLRCDPISGHDNLYWYRRVMGKEIKFLLHFVKESKQDESGMPNNRFLAERTGGTYSTLKVQPAELEDSGVYFCASSQVAGSAGEQYFGPGTRLTVT.

This clone was detected only a few times. The gene calls are TRBV7-2 and TRBJ2-3; possibly TRBD2 for D (5 bases). The V end lost 3 bases, the J end lost 1 base, and 8 bases lay between the germline ends. CDR3 length equals 14 residues. CDR1 is SGHTA, CDR2 FQGNSA, per germline. CDR3 sequence reads: CASSFYGGTDTQYF. CDR3 DNA sequence: TGTGCCAGCAGCTTTTACGGGGGCACAGATACGCAGTATTTT.

In its sample, this clone was seen once. The chain is built from TRBV7-9 and TRBJ1-5; tentatively, D is TRBD1 (5 bases). This CDR3 has 15 residues. Trimming took off 4 bases at V and 0 bases at J, with 10 bases between the two ends. Germline values: CDR1 SEHNR, CDR2 FQNEAQ (reference sequence). CDR3 amino acids: CASSSTTVSNQPQHF. The CDR3 region has the DNA TGTGCCAGCAGCTCCACGACAGTTAGCAATCAGCCCCAGCATTTT.

This chain links TRBV28 with TRBJ2-1, with 8 bases lining up with TRBD2. This CDR3 contains 16 residues. The V segment lost 1 base and the J segment 4 bases; nucleotides outside the gene matches: 6. Germline V gene lookup returns CDR1 MDHEN and CDR2 SYDVKM. CDR3 region: CASSLSGGTTYNEQFF. CDR3 coding DNA: TGTGCCAGCAGTTTATCGGGAGGGACTACTTACAATGAGCAGTTCTTC.

The chain is built from TRBV2 and TRBJ2-7; possibly TRBD2 for D (5 bases). CDR1 is SNHLY and CDR2 is FYNNEI in the germline V gene. This CDR3 has 13 amino acids. With 3 bases removed from V and 0 bases from J, the gap between germline ends came to 6 bases. The CDR3 loop reads CASSDGSSYEQYF. The CDR3, as DNA: TGTGCCAGCAGTGATGGGAGCTCCTACGAGCAGTACTTC.

This clone appeared a few times. V gene TRBV18 combines with J gene TRBJ1-1, with 7 bases aligning to TRBD1. The length of the CDR3 is 14 residues. V lost 0 bases, J lost 8 bases, and 6 bases stayed unmatched. CDR1 is KGHSH, CDR2 LQKENI, per germline. The chain's CDR3 is CASSPPEQGPEAFF. The CDR3 nucleotides read TGTGCCAGCTCACCACCAGAACAGGGGCCCGAAGCTTTCTTT.

This chain connects TRBV6-6 to TRBJ1-1, with D possibly matching TRBD1 (5 bases). Germline CDR1 and CDR2: MNHNY and SVGAGI (reference sequence). The V and J ends lost 6 bases and 1 base respectively, with 9 bases between them. The CDR3 loop spans 13 amino acids. CDR3: CASSPTENTEAFF. Written as DNA, the CDR3 is TGTGCCAGCAGCCCGACAGAGAACACTGAAGCTTTCTTT.

This rearrangement joins TRBV18 to TRBJ2-7; no clear D gene. The germline gives CDR1 KGHSH, CDR2 LQKENI. V was shortened by 2 bases and J by 4 bases, with 6 bases between the two germline ends. This CDR3 is 12 amino acids long. CDR3 in amino acids: CASSPVAYEQYF. DNA for the CDR3: TGTGCCAGCTCACCAGTAGCTTACGAGCAGTACTTC.

This chain joins TRBV2 and TRBJ2-4; a possible D gene is TRBD1 (5 bases). The CDR3 covers 13 residues. Germline V CDR1 and CDR2: SNHLY, FYNNEI. V was shortened by 6 bases and J by 0 bases, with 6 bases between the two germline ends. CDR3 protein: CASRTVAKNIQYF. CDR3 nucleotide sequence: TGTGCCAGCAGGACAGTAGCCAAAAACATTCAGTACTTC.